This T cell receptor beta chain was captured by sequencing in a study of T-cell reconstitution after alpha-beta-depleted transplantation in children. Unique molecular identifiers were used in preparing the TCRbeta library. TCRdb independently ran MiXCR on the PCR reads; one entry per CDR3 protein. The sample holds some 200,000 distinct CDR3 sequences, approximately 10% seen once. This clonotype was seen ten or more times. Per germline, CDR1 MNHEY and CDR2 SVGEGT. V dropped 2 bases and J dropped 6 bases, with 13 bases sitting between them. This CDR3 is built from 14 residues. The sequence was collected from a child less than two years old with acute myeloid leukemia, due to receive a stem cell transplant. Here the sequenced sample was PBMCs, taken before TCRalphabeta/CD19-depleted stem cell transplant. The chain has TRBV6-2 or TRBV6-3 and TRBJ1-2, with TRBD1 as a possible D gene (6 bases). The CDR3 reads CASSYVTGIDGYTF. CDR3 sequence (DNA): TGTGCCAGCAGTTACGTGACAGGCATCGATGGCTACACCTTC.